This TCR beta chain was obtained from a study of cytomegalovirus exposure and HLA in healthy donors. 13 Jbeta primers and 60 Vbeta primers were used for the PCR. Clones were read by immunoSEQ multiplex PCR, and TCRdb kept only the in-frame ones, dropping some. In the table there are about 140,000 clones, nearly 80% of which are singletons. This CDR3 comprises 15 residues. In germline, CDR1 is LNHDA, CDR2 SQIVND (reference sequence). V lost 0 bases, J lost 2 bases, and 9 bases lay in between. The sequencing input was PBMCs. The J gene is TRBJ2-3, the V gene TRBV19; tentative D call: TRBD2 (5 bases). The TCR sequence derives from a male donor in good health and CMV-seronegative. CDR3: CASSIDTGTTDTQYF. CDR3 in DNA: TGTGCCAGTAGTATAGATACGGGAACCACAGATACGCAGTATTTT.